The 5 T cell receptor beta chains in this list originate from one sample, sequenced in a study of T cells in Graves' hyperthyroidism and ophthalmopathy. RNA transcripts served as the template for amplifying TCR beta CDR3 regions. Primed by the HTBI set, a first-round RT-PCR was run on the TCR CDR3. TCRdb analysed the multiplex PCR reads with MiXCR anew, one entry per CDR3 protein. The data hold 500,000 to 650,000 distinct CDR3 sequences, with about 20% observed a single time. Sequenced: blood. The receptor source for this set is a man aged 40-55 years with Graves' ophthalmopathy.

There are many counts of this clonotype. The V and J genes are TRBV6-2 or TRBV6-3 and TRBJ2-1; TRBD1 might be the D (5 bases). Germline values: CDR1 MNHEY, CDR2 SVGEGT. There are 12 residues in the CDR3. Between the trimmed V and J ends, which lost 7 bases and 3 bases, there was a span of 7 bases. DNA for the CDR3: TGTGCCAGCAAGACAGACTACAATGAGCAGTTCTTC. This sequence encodes CASKTDYNEQFF.

This clonotype was observed a few times. The rearrangement joins TRBV28 to TRBJ2-7; 11 bases match TRBD2. Germline V gives CDR1 MDHEN, CDR2 SYDVKM. The CDR3 sequence is 15 residues long. Losses at the gene ends were 6 bases for V and 4 bases for J; bases not matched to a gene: 8. The DNA for the CDR3 is TGTGCCAGCAGAACTAGCGGGAGTGAAGGATACGAGCAGTACTTC. It encodes CASRTSGSEGYEQYF. Together with reference TRBV28 and TRBJ2-7, the CDR3 gives the full variable domain: DVKVTQSSRYLVKRTGEKVFLECVQDMDHENMFWYRQDPGLGLRLIYFSYDVKMKEKGDIPEGYSVSREKKERFSLILESASTNQTSMYLCASRTSGSEGYEQYFGPGTRLTVT.

The rearrangement uses TRBV4-3 and TRBJ2-1; weak D call: TRBD1 (5 bases). This CDR3 comprises 14 residues. V gave up 8 bases and J gave up 6 bases, with 17 bases separating them. Germline assignment: CDR1 LGHNA and CDR2 YSLEER. CDR3 sequence (DNA): TGCGCCAGCCGTCGGCAGGCAGGGCGCAATGAGCAGTTCTTC. Residues: CASRRQAGRNEQFF.

A remark on this clonotype: A much larger clone is a single base away; this may be a read error. The chain carries TRBV20-1 and TRBJ2-1, with D possibly being TRBD1 (5 bases). Germline V gives CDR1 DFQATT, CDR2 SNEGSKA (reference sequence). This CDR3 comprises 16 residues. Trimming left V 7 bases short and J 6 bases short, with 25 bases between. This CDR3 reads CSVTPYRTPSSNEQFF. The CDR3 DNA sequence: TGCAGTGTTACGCCCTACAGGACACCCTCAAGCAATGAGCAGTTCTTC.

In this sample, this clonotype turned up many times. The chain links TRBV3-1 to TRBJ2-1; D is ambiguous. The CDR3 loop spans 13 amino acids. Per the germline V gene, CDR1 is LGHDT and CDR2 is YNNKEL (reference sequence). V dropped 7 bases and J dropped 5 bases, with 12 bases sitting between them. CDR3 sequence: CASTSDGDNEQFF. CDR3 bases: TGTGCCAGCACCTCGGACGGCGACAATGAGCAGTTCTTC.